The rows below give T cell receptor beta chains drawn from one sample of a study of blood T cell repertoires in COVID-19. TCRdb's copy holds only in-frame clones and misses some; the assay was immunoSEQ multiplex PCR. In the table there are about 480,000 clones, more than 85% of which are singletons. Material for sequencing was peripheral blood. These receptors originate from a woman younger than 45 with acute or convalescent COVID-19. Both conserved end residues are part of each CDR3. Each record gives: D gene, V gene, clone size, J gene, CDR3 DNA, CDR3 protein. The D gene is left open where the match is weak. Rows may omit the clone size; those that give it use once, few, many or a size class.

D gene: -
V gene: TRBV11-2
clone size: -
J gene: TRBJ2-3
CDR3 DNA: TGTGCCAGCAGCCCCCTAATGGGGGCGGCCAGAACAGATACGCAGTATTTT
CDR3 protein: CASSPLMGAARTDTQYF

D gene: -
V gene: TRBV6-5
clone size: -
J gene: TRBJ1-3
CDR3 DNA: TGTGCCAGCAGTACAACAGGAACTGGAAACACCATATATTTT
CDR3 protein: CASSTTGTGNTIYF

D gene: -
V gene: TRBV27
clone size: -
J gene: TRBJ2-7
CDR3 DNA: TGTGCCAGCAGTTCTTCCTACGAGCAGTACTTC
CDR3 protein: CASSSSYEQYF

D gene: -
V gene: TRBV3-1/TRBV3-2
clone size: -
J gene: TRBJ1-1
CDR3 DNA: TGTGCCAGCAGCCACCGGACAGACACTGAAGCTTTCTTT
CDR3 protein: CASSHRTDTEAFF

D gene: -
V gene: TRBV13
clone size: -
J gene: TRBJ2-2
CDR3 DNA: TGTGCCAGCATCCTCAGCACCGGGGAGCTGTTTTTT
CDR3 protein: CASILSTGELFF

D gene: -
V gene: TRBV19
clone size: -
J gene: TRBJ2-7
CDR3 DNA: TGTGCCAGTAGTATTCGGGGGACGCACGAGCAGTACTTC
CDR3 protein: CASSIRGTHEQYF

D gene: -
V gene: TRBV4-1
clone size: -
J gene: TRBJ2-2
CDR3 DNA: TGCGCCAGCAGCCAAGATAGAGGGTTCGGGGAGCTGTTTTTT
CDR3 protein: CASSQDRGFGELFF

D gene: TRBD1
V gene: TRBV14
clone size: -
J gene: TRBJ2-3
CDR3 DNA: TGTGCCAGCAGCCCGGAAGCCTTACAGGGGCCCGATACGCAGTATTTT
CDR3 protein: CASSPEALQGPDTQYF

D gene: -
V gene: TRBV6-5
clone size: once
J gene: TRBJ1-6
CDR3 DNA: TGTGCCAGCAGTTACTCGTTCCCAGTCAATTCACCCCTCCACTTT
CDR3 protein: CASSYSFPVNSPLHF

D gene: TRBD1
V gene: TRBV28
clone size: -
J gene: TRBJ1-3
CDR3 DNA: TGTGCCAGTAACGGACGGACAGGCTCTGGAAACACCATATATTTT
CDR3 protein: CASNGRTGSGNTIYF

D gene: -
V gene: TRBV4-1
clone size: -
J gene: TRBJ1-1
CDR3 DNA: TGCGCCAGCAGCCAAGTCTTAGGGGATGGCACTGAAGCTTTCTTT
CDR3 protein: CASSQVLGDGTEAFF

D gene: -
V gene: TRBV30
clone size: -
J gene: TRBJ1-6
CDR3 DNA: TGTGCCTGGATCGACGGTAGACTCCCCTCCTATAATTCACCCCTCCACTTT
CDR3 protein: CAWIDGRLPSYNSPLHF

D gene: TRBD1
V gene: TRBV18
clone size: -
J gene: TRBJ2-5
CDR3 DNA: TGTGCCAGCTGCCCCAACAGGGGACAAGAGACCCAGTACTTC
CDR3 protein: CASCPNRGQETQYF

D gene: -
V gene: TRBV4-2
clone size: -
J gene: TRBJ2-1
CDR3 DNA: TGTGCCAGCAGCTTACGCGGGGAGATAAACAATGAGCAGTTCTTC
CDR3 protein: CASSLRGEINNEQFF

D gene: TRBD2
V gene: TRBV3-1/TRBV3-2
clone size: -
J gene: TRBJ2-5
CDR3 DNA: TGTGCCAGCAGCCATATTTCCCTTGTTTCGCGGGGGGGGTACCAAGAGACCCAGTACTTC
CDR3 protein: CASSHISLVSRGGYQETQYF

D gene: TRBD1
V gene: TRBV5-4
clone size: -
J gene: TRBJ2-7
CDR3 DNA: TGTGCCAGCAGCGTGCCGGGACAGGGGGCTTACGAGCAGTACTTC
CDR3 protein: CASSVPGQGAYEQYF

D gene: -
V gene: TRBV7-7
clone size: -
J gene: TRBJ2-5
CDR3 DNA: TGTGCCAGCAGCGGACCAGGGCGACAAGAGACCCAGTACTTC
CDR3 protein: CASSGPGRQETQYF

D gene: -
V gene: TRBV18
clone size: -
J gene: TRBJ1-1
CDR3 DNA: TGTGCCAGCTCACCACGACAGGAGCCAAACACTGAAGCTTTCTTT
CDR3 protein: CASSPRQEPNTEAFF

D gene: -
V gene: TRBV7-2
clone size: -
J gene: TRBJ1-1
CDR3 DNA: TGTGCCAGCAGCTCACAGGGGAACACTGAAGCTTTCTTT
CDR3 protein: CASSSQGNTEAFF

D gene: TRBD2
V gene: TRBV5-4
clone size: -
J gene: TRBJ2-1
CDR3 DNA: TGTGCCAGCAGCCCCCTTGAGCGGGGGGGCTTTGAGCAGTTCTTC
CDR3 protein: CASSPLERGGFEQFF

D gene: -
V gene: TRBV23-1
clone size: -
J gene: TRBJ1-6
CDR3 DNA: TGCGCCAGCAGTTTCGATTCACCCCTCCACTTT
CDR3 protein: CASSFDSPLHF

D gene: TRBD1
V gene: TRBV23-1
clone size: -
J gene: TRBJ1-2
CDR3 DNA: TGCGCCAGCAGACAGACAGGGGGGGGAAACTATGGCTACACCTTC
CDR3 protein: CASRQTGGGNYGYTF

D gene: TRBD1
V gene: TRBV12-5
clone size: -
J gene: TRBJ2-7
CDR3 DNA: TGTGCTAGTGGTTTGGACGCCGGGACAGGGGTATACGAGCAGTACTTC
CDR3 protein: CASGLDAGTGVYEQYF

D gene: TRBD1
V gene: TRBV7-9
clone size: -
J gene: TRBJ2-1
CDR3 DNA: TGTGCCAGCAGCTGGGGACAGGGGGAAAACAATGAGCAGTTCTTC
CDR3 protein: CASSWGQGENNEQFF